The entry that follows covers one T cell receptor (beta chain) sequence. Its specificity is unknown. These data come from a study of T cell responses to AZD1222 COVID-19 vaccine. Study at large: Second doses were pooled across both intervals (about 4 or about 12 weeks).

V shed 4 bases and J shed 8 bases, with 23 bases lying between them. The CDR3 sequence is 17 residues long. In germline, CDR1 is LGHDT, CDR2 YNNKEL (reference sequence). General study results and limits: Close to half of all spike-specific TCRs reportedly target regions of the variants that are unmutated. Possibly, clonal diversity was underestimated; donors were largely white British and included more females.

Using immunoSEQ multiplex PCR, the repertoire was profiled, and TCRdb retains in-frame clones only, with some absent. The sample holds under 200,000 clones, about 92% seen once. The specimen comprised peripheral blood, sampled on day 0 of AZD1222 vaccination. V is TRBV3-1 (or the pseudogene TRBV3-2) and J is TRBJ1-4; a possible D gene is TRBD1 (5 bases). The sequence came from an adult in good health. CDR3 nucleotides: TGTGCCAGCAGCCCCCCTAGAAGGTCGAGGGGAAGCGAAAAACTGTTTTTT. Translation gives CASSPPRRSRGSEKLFF.